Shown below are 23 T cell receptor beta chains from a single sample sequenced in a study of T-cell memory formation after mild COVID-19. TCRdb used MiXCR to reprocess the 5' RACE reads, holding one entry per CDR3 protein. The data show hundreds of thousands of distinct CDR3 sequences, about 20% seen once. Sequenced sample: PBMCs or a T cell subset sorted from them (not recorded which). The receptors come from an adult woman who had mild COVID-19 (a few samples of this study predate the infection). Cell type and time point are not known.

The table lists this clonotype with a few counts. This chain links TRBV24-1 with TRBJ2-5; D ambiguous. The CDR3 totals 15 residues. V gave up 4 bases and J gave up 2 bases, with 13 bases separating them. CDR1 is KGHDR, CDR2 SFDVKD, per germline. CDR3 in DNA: TGTGCCACCAGTGACCAAGTACAGAGTCAAGAGACCCAGTACTTC. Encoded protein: CATSDQVQSQETQYF.

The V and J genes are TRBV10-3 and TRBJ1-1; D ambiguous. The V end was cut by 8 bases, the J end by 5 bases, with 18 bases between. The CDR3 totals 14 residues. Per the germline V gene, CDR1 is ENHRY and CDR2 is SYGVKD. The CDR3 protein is CAIEDPLRRTEAFF. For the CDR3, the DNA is TGTGCCATCGAGGACCCACTCAGAAGGACTGAAGCTTTCTTT.

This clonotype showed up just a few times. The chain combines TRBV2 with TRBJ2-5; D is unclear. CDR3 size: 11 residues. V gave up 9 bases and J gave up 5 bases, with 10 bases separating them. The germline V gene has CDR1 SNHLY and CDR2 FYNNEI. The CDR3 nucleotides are TGTGCCAGTGGGGTGCGGGAGACCCAGTACTTC. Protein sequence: CASGVRETQYF.

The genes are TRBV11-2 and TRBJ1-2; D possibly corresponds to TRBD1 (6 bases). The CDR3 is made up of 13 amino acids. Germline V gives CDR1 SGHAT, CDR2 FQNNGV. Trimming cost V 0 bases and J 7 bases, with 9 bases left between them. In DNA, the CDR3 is TGTGCCAGCAGCTTAGATCAGGGGCTTGGCTACACCTTC. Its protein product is CASSLDQGLGYTF.

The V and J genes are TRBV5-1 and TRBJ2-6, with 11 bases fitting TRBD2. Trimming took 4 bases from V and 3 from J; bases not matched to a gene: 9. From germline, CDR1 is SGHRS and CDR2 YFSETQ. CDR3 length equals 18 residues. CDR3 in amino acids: CASSRTWLAGGGANVLTF. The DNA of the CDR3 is TGCGCCAGCAGCCGGACCTGGCTAGCGGGAGGTGGGGCCAACGTCCTGACTTTC.

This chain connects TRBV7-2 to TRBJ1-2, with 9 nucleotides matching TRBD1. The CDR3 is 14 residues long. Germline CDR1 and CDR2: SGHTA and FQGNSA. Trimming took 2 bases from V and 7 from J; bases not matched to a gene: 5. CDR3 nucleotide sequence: TGTGCCAGCAGCTTAACGGGACAGGGTCCTGGCTACACCTTC. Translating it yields CASSLTGQGPGYTF.

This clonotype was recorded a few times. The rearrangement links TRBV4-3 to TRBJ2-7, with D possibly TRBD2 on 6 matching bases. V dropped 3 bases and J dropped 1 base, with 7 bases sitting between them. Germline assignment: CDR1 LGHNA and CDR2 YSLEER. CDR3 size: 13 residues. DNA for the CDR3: TGCGCCAGCAGCCAGGACTATTCCTACGAGCAGTACTTC. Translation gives CASSQDYSYEQYF.

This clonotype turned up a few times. The CDR3, as DNA: TGCGCCAGCAGCCGAAAGTTAACCGGGACATATGAAGAGACCCAGTACTTC. Translation: CASSRKLTGTYEETQYF. The rearrangement joins TRBV4-1 to TRBJ2-5; D may be TRBD1 (6 bases). Trimming pared 4 bases from V and 3 bases from J, leaving 21 bases between. The CDR3 totals 17 residues. The germline V gene has CDR1 MGHRA and CDR2 YSYEKL.

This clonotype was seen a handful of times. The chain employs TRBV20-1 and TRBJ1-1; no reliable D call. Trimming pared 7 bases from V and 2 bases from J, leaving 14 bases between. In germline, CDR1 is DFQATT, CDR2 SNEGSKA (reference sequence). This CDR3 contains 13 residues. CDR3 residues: CSGRRLVNTEAFF. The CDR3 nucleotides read TGCAGTGGTCGACGACTGGTAAACACTGAAGCTTTCTTT.

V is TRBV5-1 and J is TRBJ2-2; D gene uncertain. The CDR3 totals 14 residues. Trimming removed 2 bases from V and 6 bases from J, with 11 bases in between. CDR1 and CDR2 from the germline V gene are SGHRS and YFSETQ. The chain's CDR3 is CASSFSDIAGELFF. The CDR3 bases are TGCGCCAGCAGCTTCTCAGACATCGCCGGGGAGCTGTTTTTT.

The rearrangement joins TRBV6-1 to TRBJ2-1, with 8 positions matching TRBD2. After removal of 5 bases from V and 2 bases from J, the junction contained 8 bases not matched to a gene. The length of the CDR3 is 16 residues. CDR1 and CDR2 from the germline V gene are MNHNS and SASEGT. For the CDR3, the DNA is TGTGCCAGCAGTAAAAGAGCGGGAGTTACCTACAATGAGCAGTTCTTC. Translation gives CASSKRAGVTYNEQFF.

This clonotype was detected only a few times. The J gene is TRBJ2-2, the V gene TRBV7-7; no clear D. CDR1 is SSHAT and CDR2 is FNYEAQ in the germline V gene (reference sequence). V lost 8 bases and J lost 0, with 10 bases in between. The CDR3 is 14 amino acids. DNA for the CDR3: TGTGCCAGCCGCAACAGCCCGAACACCGGGGAGCTGTTTTTT. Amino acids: CASRNSPNTGELFF.

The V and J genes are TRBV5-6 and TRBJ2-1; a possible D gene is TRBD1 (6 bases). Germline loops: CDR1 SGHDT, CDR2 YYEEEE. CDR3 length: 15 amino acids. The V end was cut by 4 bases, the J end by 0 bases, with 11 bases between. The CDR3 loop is CASSRGQPSYNEQFF. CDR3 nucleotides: TGTGCCAGCAGCCGAGGACAGCCCTCCTACAATGAGCAGTTCTTC.

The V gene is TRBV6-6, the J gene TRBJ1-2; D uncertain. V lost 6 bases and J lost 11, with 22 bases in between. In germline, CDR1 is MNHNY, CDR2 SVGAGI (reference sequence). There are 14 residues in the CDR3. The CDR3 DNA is TGTGCCAGCAGCCTCGTGGGTGTTTCGGAATTTTACACCTTC. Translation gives CASSLVGVSEFYTF.

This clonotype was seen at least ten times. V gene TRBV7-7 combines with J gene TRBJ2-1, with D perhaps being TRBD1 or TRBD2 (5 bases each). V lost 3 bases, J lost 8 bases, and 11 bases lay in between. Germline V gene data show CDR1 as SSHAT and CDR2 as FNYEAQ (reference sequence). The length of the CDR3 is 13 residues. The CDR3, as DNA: TGTGCCAGCAGCTTGGGACCCTCCTATGAGCAGTTCTTC. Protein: CASSLGPSYEQFF.

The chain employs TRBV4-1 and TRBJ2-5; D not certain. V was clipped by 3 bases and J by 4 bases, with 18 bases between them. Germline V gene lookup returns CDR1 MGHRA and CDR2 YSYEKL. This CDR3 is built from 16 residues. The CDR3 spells CASSQEPGLGPETQYF. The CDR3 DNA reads TGCGCCAGCAGCCAGGAACCGGGCCTTGGGCCAGAGACCCAGTACTTC.

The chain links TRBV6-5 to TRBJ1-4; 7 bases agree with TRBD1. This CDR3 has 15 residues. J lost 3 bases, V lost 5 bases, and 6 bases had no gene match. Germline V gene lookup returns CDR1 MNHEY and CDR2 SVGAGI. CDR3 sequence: CASSPRQGPNEKLFF. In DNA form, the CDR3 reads TGTGCCAGCAGTCCACGACAGGGACCTAATGAAAAACTGTTTTTT.

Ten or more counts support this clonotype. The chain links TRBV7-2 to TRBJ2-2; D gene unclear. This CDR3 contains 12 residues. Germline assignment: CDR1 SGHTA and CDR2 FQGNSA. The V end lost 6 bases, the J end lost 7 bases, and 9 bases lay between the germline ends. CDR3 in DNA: TGTGCCAGCAGACTCTTAAGCGGGGAGCTGTTTTTT. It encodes CASRLLSGELFF.

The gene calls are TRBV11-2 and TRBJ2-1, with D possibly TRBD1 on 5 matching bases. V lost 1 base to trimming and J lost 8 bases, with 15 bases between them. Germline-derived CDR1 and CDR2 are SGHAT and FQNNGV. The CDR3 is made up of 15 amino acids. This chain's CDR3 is CASSLGGRVDDEQFF. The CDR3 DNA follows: TGTGCCAGCAGCTTAGGGGGCAGGGTGGACGATGAGCAGTTCTTC.

The DNA of the CDR3 is TGTGCCAGCAGTAACAGGGTTGAAGCTTTCTTT. It yields the protein CASSNRVEAFF. This chain joins TRBV2 and TRBJ1-1; a weak D match, TRBD1 (6 bases). Per germline, CDR1 SNHLY and CDR2 FYNNEI. V lost 5 bases and J lost 7, with 8 bases in between. The CDR3 runs 11 residues.

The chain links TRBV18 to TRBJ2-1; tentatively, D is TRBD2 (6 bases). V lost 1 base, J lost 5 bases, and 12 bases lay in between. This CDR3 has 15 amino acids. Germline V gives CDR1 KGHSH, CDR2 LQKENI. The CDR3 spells CASSPRAAGHNEQFF. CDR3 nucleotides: TGTGCCAGCTCACCACGGGCCGCGGGGCACAATGAGCAGTTCTTC.

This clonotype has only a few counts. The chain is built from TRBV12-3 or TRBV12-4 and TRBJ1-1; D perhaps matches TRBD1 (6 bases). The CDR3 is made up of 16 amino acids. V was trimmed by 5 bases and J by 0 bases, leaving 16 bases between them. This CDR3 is CASSPVFTGMNTEAFF. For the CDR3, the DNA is TGTGCCAGCAGTCCGGTTTTCACAGGGATGAACACTGAAGCTTTCTTT.

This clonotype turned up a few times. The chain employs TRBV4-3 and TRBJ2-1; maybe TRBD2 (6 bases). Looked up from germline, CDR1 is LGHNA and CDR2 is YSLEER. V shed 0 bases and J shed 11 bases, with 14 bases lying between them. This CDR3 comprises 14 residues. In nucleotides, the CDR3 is TGCGCCAGCAGCCAAGATAGTTTGGGACTTAAGCAGTTCTTC. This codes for CASSQDSLGLKQFF.